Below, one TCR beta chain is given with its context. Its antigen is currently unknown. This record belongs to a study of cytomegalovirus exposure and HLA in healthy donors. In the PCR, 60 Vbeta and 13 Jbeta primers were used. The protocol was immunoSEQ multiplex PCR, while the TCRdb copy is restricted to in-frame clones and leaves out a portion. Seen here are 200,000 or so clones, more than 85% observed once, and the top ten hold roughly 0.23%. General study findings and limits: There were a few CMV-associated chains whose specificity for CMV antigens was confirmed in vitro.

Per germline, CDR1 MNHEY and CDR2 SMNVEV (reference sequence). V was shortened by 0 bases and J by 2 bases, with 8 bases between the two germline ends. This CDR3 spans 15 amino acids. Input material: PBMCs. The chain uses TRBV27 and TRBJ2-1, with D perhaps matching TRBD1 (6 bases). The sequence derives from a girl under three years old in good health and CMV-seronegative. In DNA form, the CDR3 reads TGTGCCAGCAGTTTATCCGCAGGGGCCTACAATGAGCAGTTCTTC. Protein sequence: CASSLSAGAYNEQFF.